This T cell receptor (beta chain) derives from a study of T cells in Graves' hyperthyroidism and ophthalmopathy. Overall study context: Before treatment of any kind, peripheral blood was taken at initial diagnosis.

Uncontrolled infection, other autoimmune disease, pregnancy or lactation led to exclusion. Each diagnosis drew on symptoms, thyroxine, TRAb, thyroid ultrasound and orbital computed tomography findings. This clonotype was detected many times. This CDR3 spans 13 amino acids. J gave up 2 bases and V 3 bases, and 3 bases lay outside the gene matches. CDR1 DFQATT and CDR2 SNEGSKA come from the germline V gene (reference sequence). Amplified regions were TCR beta CDR3 sequences from RNA transcripts. HTBI primers drove first-round RT-PCR of the TCR CDR3. Using its own MiXCR run on the multiplex PCR reads, TCRdb lists one record per CDR3 protein. The repertoire holds about 530,000 distinct CDR3 sequences, with roughly 15% as singletons.

The sequenced material came from blood. This receptor was taken from a young woman with Graves' ophthalmopathy. The V and J genes are TRBV20-1 and TRBJ2-5, with TRBD1 identical over 7 bases. This CDR3 is CSASDREQETQYF. In DNA, the CDR3 is TGCAGTGCTAGCGACAGGGAACAAGAGACCCAGTACTTC.